This is a list of T cell receptor beta chains from one sample in a study of blood T cell repertoires in COVID-19. Profiling relied on immunoSEQ multiplex PCR, and the TCRdb table lists in-frame clones only, not all of them. The sample contains some 150,000 clones, 77% of which appear only once. The sample was peripheral blood. These receptors came from a woman aged 50 to 65 with active or convalescent COVID-19. The CDR3 runs from the conserved cysteine through the conserved F or W. The D gene is left open where the match is weak. Size tells how often a clone was seen (once, few, many) or the class of an expanded clone, and some rows leave it out.

V	D	size	J	DNA	CDR3
TRBV7-9	.	.	TRBJ1-2	TGTGCCAGCAGCACCCCAGGGGACTATGGCTACACCTTC	CASSTPGDYGYTF
TRBV2	TRBD1	.	TRBJ2-7	TGTGCCAGCAGTGAACAGGGGGCTTGGGAGCAGTACTTC	CASSEQGAWEQYF
TRBV30	TRBD1	.	TRBJ1-6	TGTGCCTCTCGGACAGGGGGGAATTCACCCCTCCACTTT	CASRTGGNSPLHF
TRBV19	.	.	TRBJ2-1	TGTGCCAGTAGCCCCGCCGGGACTTACTCCTACAATGAGCAGTTCTTC	CASSPAGTYSYNEQFF
TRBV11-3	.	.	TRBJ2-1	TGTGCCAGCAGCTTAGCGACCGCCGGGGGTGAGCAGTTCTTC	CASSLATAGGEQFF
TRBV18	.	.	TRBJ2-1	TGTGCCAGCTCCTCCGAGGGGGGGAGCAATGAGCAGTTCTTC	CASSSEGGSNEQFF
TRBV6-2/TRBV6-3	.	.	TRBJ2-3	TGTGCCAGCAGTTATGGAGCGACCCTATTCACAGATACGCAGTATTTT	CASSYGATLFTDTQYF
TRBV5-1	.	.	TRBJ2-3	TGCGCCAGCAGCTTGGAAAGAGACACAGATACGCAGTATTTT	CASSLERDTDTQYF
TRBV19	.	few	TRBJ1-5	TGTGCCAGTAGTATAGAGGGGGGGGGCAATCAGCCCCAGCATTTT	CASSIEGGGNQPQHF
TRBV28	.	once	TRBJ2-7	TGTGCCAGCAGCCTTAATCAGGGGTCCTACGAGCAGTACTTC	CASSLNQGSYEQYF
TRBV30	.	.	TRBJ1-5	TGTGCCTGGAGGCGCGGGGGACTCCCGGGGCAGCCCCAGCATTTT	CAWRRGGLPGQPQHF
TRBV6-1	TRBD1	.	TRBJ1-1	TGTGCCAGCAGTGAATGGGGACAGGGGGCAGAAGCTTTCTTT	CASSEWGQGAEAFF
TRBV2	.	.	TRBJ1-2	TGTGCCAGCAGGGACACCTCTTTCGGCTACACCTTC	CASRDTSFGYTF
TRBV29-1	.	.	TRBJ2-3	TGCAGCGCCGGGTTCACAGATACGCAGTATTTT	CSAGFTDTQYF
TRBV5-8	.	.	TRBJ1-1	TGTGCCAGCAGCTTTGGAGTGTCAGCTTTCTTT	CASSFGVSAFF
TRBV20-1	TRBD1	.	TRBJ1-2	TGCAGTGGGACAGGGGACTATGGCTACACCTTC	CSGTGDYGYTF
TRBV7-8	.	.	TRBJ1-1	TGTGCCAGCAGCTTAGACGAAGCGGCGAACACTGAAGCTTTCTTT	CASSLDEAANTEAFF
TRBV9	.	.	TRBJ2-5	TGTGCCAGCAGCGTTAGTGACAGATACCAAGAGACCCAGTACTTC	CASSVSDRYQETQYF
TRBV4-1	TRBD1	.	TRBJ1-2	TGCGCCAGCAGCCAAGAGGGGCCAGGGGGCAGAAGCTACACCTTC	CASSQEGPGGRSYTF
TRBV7-2	TRBD1	.	TRBJ1-1	TGTGCCAGCAGCTTAGCCGGCGGAGGGGGCGAGGGAGCTTTCTTT	CASSLAGGGGEGAFF
TRBV14	.	.	TRBJ2-4	TGTGCCAGCAGCCGAAGCAGGGGTGCCAAAAACATTCAGTACTTC	CASSRSRGAKNIQYF
TRBV19	.	.	TRBJ1-5	TGTGCCAGTAGTATACAGGACAGTAGCAATCAGCCCCAGCATTTT	CASSIQDSSNQPQHF
TRBV19	.	few	TRBJ1-2	TGTGCCAGTAGTTTAGCTCTTCGGGGGAACTATGGCTACACCTTC	CASSLALRGNYGYTF
TRBV6-2/TRBV6-3	.	.	TRBJ1-1	TGTGCCAGCAGTCCAATGGGGGCCTTGAGGAACACTGAAGCTTTCTTT	CASSPMGALRNTEAFF